Given below is one TCR beta chain in context. The primer mix had 60 Vbeta and 13 Jbeta primers. This table comes from immunoSEQ multiplex PCR, and its TCRdb copy is limited to in-frame clones, with some not included. Its listing shows around 100,000 clones. This sample is part of a study of cytomegalovirus exposure and HLA in healthy donors. Study-wide background: HLA-typed donors were the source of approximately 80 million unique TCRs held in an early data release.

The sample comprised PBMCs. This clonotype originated in a middle-aged man in good health and CMV-seronegative.

The CDR3 protein is CASSLGIRGNEQFF. CDR3 sequence (DNA): TGTGCCAGCAGCTTAGGGATCAGGGGGAATGAGCAGTTCTTC. This rearrangement joins TRBV7-2 to TRBJ2-1, with 7 bases matching TRBD1. V was pared by 1 base and J by 7 bases, with 4 bases of the junction left unmatched. CDR1 is SGHTA and CDR2 is FQGNSA in the germline V gene. The CDR3 covers 14 residues.